This T cell receptor beta chain was recovered during a study of pediatric ulcerative colitis. Study-level findings and limits: Repertoires came from total lymphocyte DNA, not specific subsets.

The table came from immunoSEQ multiplex PCR; TCRdb's copy has only in-frame clones and leaves some out. This repertoire shows more than 50,000 clones, around 86% found once; its top ten account for 1.5%. Germline values: CDR1 LNHDA, CDR2 SQIVND (reference sequence). The CDR3 is made up of 12 amino acids. Trimming cost V 3 bases and J 7 bases, with 9 bases left between them. As to this clone: The antigen is undetermined.

The clonotype was recovered from a boy between 10 and 17 years old who was a control in a study of pediatric ulcerative colitis. The chain links TRBV19 to TRBJ1-2; D is unresolved. The sequencing sample was made of blood. For the CDR3, the DNA is TGTGCCAGTAGTATTTCGGAAGTTGGCTACACCTTC. It yields the protein CASSISEVGYTF.